These 30 T cell receptor beta chains share one sample of origin, sequenced in a study of shared clonotypes between healthy human individuals. TCRdb's copy holds only in-frame clones and misses some; the assay was immunoSEQ multiplex PCR. The sample contains roughly 1,500,000 clones, approximately 98% of which appear only once. The sample was naive CD4+ T cells sorted from blood. Subset meaning: CD45RA+ positively selected. The receptors come from a man aged 25 to 40 in good health.

The chain links TRBV21-1 to TRBJ2-7; the D call TRBD2 from the table was never checked on the DNA. TRBV21-1 is a known pseudogene. This CDR3 region has 16 residues. For the CDR3, the DNA is TGTGCCAGCAGCAAACGAGGGACTAGTCTTGCTTACGAGCAGTACTTC. Translation: CASSKRGTSLAYEQYF.

V gene TRBV5-1 combines with J gene TRBJ2-2, with a tentative D call TRBD1 (6 bases). V shed 4 bases and J shed 5 bases, with 9 bases lying between them. This CDR3 is built from 13 residues. Looked up from germline, CDR1 is SGHRS and CDR2 is YFSETQ. The CDR3 protein is CASSQTGTGELFF. The CDR3, as DNA: TGCGCCAGCAGCCAAACAGGGACCGGGGAGCTGTTTTTT.

V and J are TRBV14 and TRBJ2-6, with D possibly TRBD1 on 6 matching bases. Trimming took 0 bases from V and 2 from J, leaving 11 bases between them. This CDR3 has 17 amino acids. In germline, CDR1 is SGHDN, CDR2 FVKESK. The CDR3 DNA reads TGTGCCAGCAGCCAAGATCGTCCAGGGGCTGGGGCCAACGTCCTGACTTTC. Translated: CASSQDRPGAGANVLTF.

The V gene is TRBV9, the J gene TRBJ2-7, with a tentative D call TRBD2 (5 bases). CDR1 is SGDLS, CDR2 YYNGEE, per germline. Trimming took 4 bases from V and 6 from J, leaving 14 bases between them. The CDR3 is 13 amino acids. CDR3 DNA sequence: TGTGCCAGCAGCAAGACTAACATCGGCGAGCAGTACTTC. It encodes CASSKTNIGEQYF.

V and J are TRBV7-9 and TRBJ1-5; D possibly corresponds to TRBD1 (6 bases). The CDR3 is 17 amino acids. Between the trimmed V and J ends, which lost 1 base and 2 bases, there was a span of 15 bases. CDR1 and CDR2 (germline): SEHNR, FQNEAQ (reference sequence). The CDR3 protein is CASSLVRAGEGNQPQHF. The CDR3 region has the DNA TGTGCCAGCAGCTTAGTACGGGCAGGGGAAGGCAATCAGCCCCAGCATTTT.

The rearrangement uses TRBV18 and TRBJ2-1; the D is unclear. Germline V gives CDR1 KGHSH, CDR2 LQKENI. The V and J ends lost 2 bases and 1 base respectively, with 9 bases between them. The CDR3 is 15 residues long. The CDR3 sequence: CASSPIQSSYNEQFF. The CDR3, as DNA: TGTGCCAGCTCACCAATCCAGTCTTCCTACAATGAGCAGTTCTTC.

In the case of this clone: At one boundary the junction diverges from the germline segment, which might be a read error. This sample includes further DNA sequences coding for the same CDR3. The gene calls are TRBV7-2 and TRBJ2-7, with 12 bases identical to TRBD2. Germline CDR1 is SGHTA and CDR2 is FQGNSA. The CDR3 extends over 14 amino acids. The CDR3 DNA reads as TGTGCCAGCAGCCTAGCGGGAGGGCCTTACGAGCAGTACTTC. This translates into CASSLAGGPYEQYF. Drawing the rest from reference TRBV7-2 and TRBJ2-7, the complete variable domain is GAGVSQSPSNKVTEKGKDVELRCDPISGHTALYWYRQSLGQGLEFLIYFQGNSAPDKSGLPSDRFSAERTGGSVSTLTIQRTQQEDSAVYLCASSLAGGPYEQYFGPGTRLTVT.

The rearrangement links TRBV6-1 to TRBJ1-5, with D possibly TRBD1 on 6 matching bases. Trimming pared 4 bases from V and 7 bases from J, leaving 20 bases between. Germline V gene sequence: CDR1 MNHNS, CDR2 SASEGT. This CDR3 region has 16 residues. The CDR3 region has the DNA TGTGCCAGCAGTGGTCGTCGGTCAGGGGTTGGGCAGCCCCAGCATTTT. This sequence encodes CASSGRRSGVGQPQHF.

The chain links TRBV25-1 to TRBJ2-7; 11 bases fit TRBD1. Germline V CDR1 and CDR2: MGHDK, SYGVNS. After removal of 6 bases from V and 5 bases from J, the junction contained 6 bases not matched to a gene. The length of the CDR3 is 14 residues. Here the CDR3 reads CASRGTGGLNEQYF. CDR3 nucleotide sequence: TGTGCCAGCAGGGGGACAGGGGGTCTCAACGAGCAGTACTTC.

This chain links TRBV15 with TRBJ1-3; 7 positions agree with TRBD1. Germline CDR1 LNHNV, CDR2 YYDKDF (reference sequence). The V segment lost 0 bases and the J segment 4 bases; nucleotides outside the gene matches: 6. CDR3 length: 16 amino acids. The CDR3 nucleotides read TGTGCCACCAGCAGAGATAAGGGGGCTGCAGGAAACACCATATATTTT. Protein product: CATSRDKGAAGNTIYF.

This clone was found once. The chain joins TRBV7-8 to TRBJ2-3; the D call may be TRBD1 or TRBD2 (5 bases each). Germline assignment: CDR1 SGHVS and CDR2 FQNEAQ. V lost 5 bases, J lost 6 bases, and 9 bases lay in between. There are 12 residues in the CDR3. CDR3 loop: CASSLGEDTQYF. The CDR3 bases are TGTGCCAGCAGCCTAGGGGAGGATACGCAGTATTTT.

V usage is TRBV5-1 and J usage is TRBJ2-2; 7 bases are a match to TRBD1. Trimming took 1 base from V and 4 from J; bases not matched to a gene: 7. This CDR3 has 16 amino acids. The germline gives CDR1 SGHRS, CDR2 YFSETQ. The CDR3 is CASSLNPQGSTGELFF. The DNA of the CDR3 is TGCGCCAGCAGCTTGAATCCACAGGGGAGCACCGGGGAGCTGTTTTTT.

V is TRBV11-2 and J is TRBJ2-7; 7 nucleotides agree with TRBD1. The CDR3 runs 15 residues. V shed 5 bases, J shed 2 bases, and the junction held 9 bases outside the gene matches. The V gene's germline CDR1 is SGHAT and CDR2 FQNNGV. Written as DNA, the CDR3 is TGTGCCAGCAGCGAAACAGGGGTCAATACCTACGAGCAGTACTTC. This translates into CASSETGVNTYEQYF.

The chain employs TRBV29-1 and TRBJ2-7; no reliable D call. Germline-derived CDR1 and CDR2 are SQVTM and ANQGSEA. Trimming cost V 4 bases and J 0 bases, with 19 bases left between them. The CDR3 runs 16 residues. The CDR3 sequence is CSVARDPVGPSYEQYF. CDR3 coding DNA: TGCAGCGTTGCGCGAGACCCCGTCGGTCCCTCCTACGAGCAGTACTTC.

The rearrangement joins TRBV6-5 to TRBJ2-2; TRBD1 matches 7 bases. J lost 6 bases, V lost 6 bases, and 4 bases had no gene match. CDR1 is MNHEY and CDR2 is SVGAGI in the germline V gene. CDR3 length: 13 residues. The CDR3 coding sequence is TGTGCCAGCAGCTCGCAGGGGGCCGGGGAGCTGTTTTTT. This sequence encodes CASSSQGAGELFF.

The rearrangement links TRBV18 to TRBJ1-5; 7 nucleotides agree with TRBD1. The CDR3 loop spans 15 amino acids. Per germline, CDR1 KGHSH and CDR2 LQKENI. Trimming at V came to 3 bases and at J to 2 bases, leaving 4 bases not matched to a gene. The CDR3 region is CASSPITGGNQPQHF. CDR3 DNA: TGTGCCAGCTCACCGATAACAGGGGGCAATCAGCCCCAGCATTTT.

The chain uses TRBV11-2 and TRBJ2-7, with 7 bases aligning to TRBD1. The CDR3 covers 14 residues. V gave up 5 bases and J gave up 3 bases; unmatched junction bases: 7. Germline V gives CDR1 SGHAT, CDR2 FQNNGV. This chain's CDR3 is CASSAIGTVYEQYF. As DNA, the CDR3 is TGTGCCAGCAGCGCAATCGGGACAGTCTACGAGCAGTACTTC.

The chain uses TRBV5-1 and TRBJ1-1, with D uncertain. Germline V gene sequence: CDR1 SGHRS, CDR2 YFSETQ. Trimming took 0 bases from V and 8 from J, leaving 14 bases between them. The CDR3 sequence is 14 residues long. CDR3 in DNA: TGCGCCAGCAGCTTGGACGTAGGTTCTTTGGAAGCTTTCTTT. Its protein product is CASSLDVGSLEAFF. Together with reference TRBV5-1 and TRBJ1-1, the CDR3 gives the full variable domain: KAGVTQTPRYLIKTRGQQVTLSCSPISGHRSVSWYQQTPGQGLQFLFEYFSETQRNKGNFPGRFSGRQFSNSRSEMNVSTLELGDSALYLCASSLDVGSLEAFFGQGTRLTVV.

The V gene is TRBV4-2, the J gene TRBJ2-1; 7 bases map to TRBD2. With V trimmed by 4 bases and J by 3 bases, 9 bases remained unmatched. In germline, CDR1 is LGHNA, CDR2 YNFKEQ. The CDR3 sequence is 16 residues long. CDR3 nucleotide sequence: TGTGCCAGCAGCCTCCGAGGGGCTAGCGGCTACAATGAGCAGTTCTTC. Translation gives CASSLRGASGYNEQFF.

The chain is built from TRBV11-2 and TRBJ2-1; 8 bases are a match to TRBD2. Looked up from germline, CDR1 is SGHAT and CDR2 is FQNNGV. J gave up 6 bases and V 2 bases, and 6 bases lay outside the gene matches. The CDR3 has 15 amino acids. The CDR3 region is CASSLRAAGVNEQFF. As DNA, the CDR3 is TGTGCCAGCAGCTTACGGGCAGCGGGAGTCAATGAGCAGTTCTTC.

This chain joins TRBV4-2 and TRBJ2-2; D gene ambiguous. This CDR3 contains 17 residues. V lost 4 bases, J lost 3 bases, and 18 bases lay in between. Per germline, CDR1 LGHNA and CDR2 YNFKEQ. The CDR3 spells CASSPQRVGKYTGELFF. DNA for the CDR3: TGTGCCAGCAGCCCCCAACGAGTAGGGAAATACACCGGGGAGCTGTTTTTT.

V gene TRBV7-9 combines with J gene TRBJ1-3; TRBD1 agrees at 7 bases. V lost 4 bases, J lost 4 bases, and 4 bases stayed unmatched. This CDR3 comprises 14 residues. Germline CDR1 and CDR2: SEHNR and FQNEAQ (reference sequence). For the CDR3, the DNA is TGTGCCAGCAGCTCGGGACAGCAGGGAAACACCATATATTTT. This encodes CASSSGQQGNTIYF.

Turning to this clone: This sample also contains other DNA sequences that code for the same CDR3. This rearrangement joins TRBV5-1 to TRBJ2-1, with D unclear. Trimming stripped 0 bases from V and 4 bases from J, with 5 bases between. The length of the CDR3 is 13 residues. From germline, CDR1 is SGHRS and CDR2 YFSETQ. The chain's CDR3 is CASSLVGYNEQFF. Here the CDR3 DNA reads TGCGCCAGCAGCTTGGTCGGGTACAATGAGCAGTTCTTC.

This rearrangement joins TRBV7-3 to TRBJ1-4, with 8 bases aligning to TRBD1. Per germline, CDR1 SGHTA and CDR2 FQGTGA. The V segment lost 4 bases and the J segment 6 bases; nucleotides outside the gene matches: 7. The CDR3 sequence is 15 residues long. The CDR3 here is CASSSKPGQDEKLFF. The CDR3 DNA follows: TGTGCCAGCAGCTCCAAACCGGGACAGGATGAAAAACTGTTTTTT.

The chain uses TRBV7-2 and TRBJ1-4; the D is unclear. In germline, CDR1 is SGHTA, CDR2 FQGNSA. The length of the CDR3 is 14 residues. Trimming pared 3 bases from V and 4 bases from J, leaving 9 bases between. In DNA, the CDR3 is TGTGCCAGCAGCTTCGGGGTGGATAATGAAAAACTGTTTTTT. Protein: CASSFGVDNEKLFF.

CDR3 in DNA: TGCAGCGTTGGTAAGGGTAGCTATGGCTACACCTTC. Residues: CSVGKGSYGYTF. The gene calls are TRBV29-1 and TRBJ1-2; no firm D call. Germline values: CDR1 SQVTM, CDR2 ANQGSEA. V was shortened by 4 bases and J by 4 bases, with 10 bases between the two germline ends. This CDR3 is 12 amino acids long.

The genes are TRBV27 and TRBJ1-5; D is uncertain. V was clipped by 6 bases and J by 0 bases, with 15 bases between them. Germline V CDR1 and CDR2: MNHEY, SMNVEV (reference sequence). This CDR3 has 16 residues. DNA for the CDR3: TGTGCCAGCAGACACTTGTTGGGAGGTAGCAATCAGCCCCAGCATTTT. It is translated as CASRHLLGGSNQPQHF.

The chain combines TRBV28 with TRBJ1-2, with TRBD1 as a possible D gene (5 bases). The CDR3 sequence is 14 residues long. V lost 5 bases and J lost 4, with 14 bases in between. Germline V CDR1 and CDR2: MDHEN, SYDVKM. The CDR3 DNA sequence: TGTGCCAGCAGTCTCTCCAGGGAAGTCTATGGCTACACCTTC. Its translation: CASSLSREVYGYTF.

As regards this clone: Other DNA sequences in the same sample also yield this CDR3. The chain carries TRBV7-9 and TRBJ2-5; D gene ambiguous. The CDR3 totals 11 residues. Germline values: CDR1 SEHNR, CDR2 FQNEAQ (reference sequence). The V and J ends lost 5 bases and 5 bases respectively, with 6 bases between them. The CDR3 DNA reads as TGTGCCAGCAGCCCCAAGGAGACCCAGTACTTC. This translates into CASSPKETQYF.

This chain uses TRBV18 with TRBJ2-7; 7 bases line up with TRBD2. V trimming: 4 bases; J trimming: 2 bases; junction bases outside the gene matches: 5. The length of the CDR3 is 14 residues. Germline V CDR1 and CDR2: KGHSH, LQKENI. The CDR3 DNA follows: TGTGCCAGCTCACTGACCAGCGGGACCTACGAGCAGTACTTC. Translating gives CASSLTSGTYEQYF.